What follows describes a single TCR beta chain. The specificity of this receptor is unknown. One base away there is no much larger clone; base qualities are not given. The sample comes from a study of control samples from healthy donors and cancer patients (dated by TCRdb to 2019 to 2021). CDR1 and CDR2, per the germline V gene (reference sequence), are GTSNPN and SVGIG. V is reduced by 5 bases and J by 5 bases, leaving a spacing of 6 bases between them. From the cysteine up to the phenylalanine, the CDR3 has a length of 10 residues. Only the CDR3 DNA stays, 30 bases, in frame from base 1. Libraries were constructed by the immunoSEQ multiplex PCR assay. Imported from immuneACCESS, the table was reduced by TCRdb to in-frame sequences with V and J called. These copies leave out some clones; in studies compared against another copy, an unresolved V gene accounts for under half, and the cause of the remainder is not known. The sample data list 120,000 to 150,000 clones, and about nine tenths of these were observed just once. The leading ten clones occupy around 10% of the sample.

The sequencing input was blood. This clonotype was obtained from a woman in her thirties in good health. The chain is assembled from TRBV30 and TRBJ1-2, with the identity of the D gene unclear. Here the CDR3 is given as CAWRGYGYTF. The DNA sequence reads TGTGCCTGGCGAGGGTATGGCTACACCTTC.